The 6 T cell receptor beta chains reported below all come from one sample, sequenced in a study of shared clonotypes between healthy human individuals (dated by TCRdb to 2019 to 2021). CD8 naive samples consisted of CD45RO-negative cells that were positively selected for CCR7, yielding a CD45RA+CCR7+ population without TemRA cells. Libraries came from the immunoSEQ multiplex PCR assay. As stored in TCRdb, this immuneACCESS dataset retains in-frame rearrangements with V and J assigned. A fraction of the clones does not appear; measured against another copy, unresolved V genes explain less than half of the discrepancy, and the remainder lacks a known reason. The table for this sample lists about 700,000 clones; roughly 94% of them were counted only once. Of the sample, 24% falls within the top ten clones. The sample consisted of naive CD8+ T cells sorted from blood. The meaning of the sample's cell subset or site label: CD45RA+CCR7+. All receptors derive from a young man in good health.

The CDR3 is CASSTRDRGLTDIQYF. In DNA, the CDR3 is TGTGCCAGCAGCACCAGGGACAGGGGGCTTACGGACATTCAGTACTTC. The chain joins TRBV5-5 to TRBJ2-4; 12 bases fit TRBD1. The CDR3 contains 16 residues. Germline CDR1 and CDR2: SGHKS and YYEKEE (reference sequence). The J segment lost 8 bases and the V segment lost 4 bases, leaving 10 bases of the junction unmatched.

The V gene is TRBV6-5, the J gene TRBJ2-1, with 7 bases fitting TRBD2. There are 15 residues in the CDR3. The germline CDR1 and CDR2 sequences are MNHEY and SVGAGI. Trimming took 5 bases from V and 8 from J; bases not matched to a gene: 12. This chain's CDR3 is CASSQRDLVGYEQFF. The CDR3, as DNA: TGTGCCAGCAGTCAGCGGGATTTGGTAGGGTATGAGCAGTTCTTC.

The genes are TRBV7-2 and TRBJ2-1, with D perhaps TRBD2 (6 bases). CDR1 and CDR2 (germline): SGHTA, FQGNSA. V gave up 2 bases and J gave up 9 bases, with 8 bases separating them. The CDR3 is 12 residues long. The CDR3 sequence: CASSLPGVEQFF. The CDR3 DNA is TGTGCCAGCAGCTTACCGGGAGTTGAGCAGTTCTTC. Supplemented by reference TRBV7-2 and TRBJ2-1, the full variable domain reads GAGVSQSPSNKVTEKGKDVELRCDPISGHTALYWYRQSLGQGLEFLIYFQGNSAPDKSGLPSDRFSAERTGGSVSTLTIQRTQQEDSAVYLCASSLPGVEQFFGPGTRLTVL.

The V gene is TRBV25-1, the J gene TRBJ2-2; D remains ambiguous. Germline assignment: CDR1 MGHDK and CDR2 SYGVNS. The CDR3 spans 12 residues. Trimming shortened V by 0 bases and J by 6 bases, and 2 bases separated the two germline ends. CDR3 protein: CASSEYPGELFF. Here the CDR3 DNA reads TGTGCCAGCAGTGAATATCCCGGGGAGCTGTTTTTT.

The sample holds many counts of this clone. The J gene is TRBJ1-1, the V gene TRBV19; D call uncertain. The CDR3 contains 14 residues. V dropped 3 bases and J dropped 3 bases, with 11 bases sitting between them. Germline CDR1 reads LNHDA; CDR2 reads SQIVND (reference sequence). CDR3 coding DNA: TGTGCCAGTAGTATCGGTGGCGGGGACACTGAAGCTTTCTTT. It codes for CASSIGGGDTEAFF.

To note about this clone: Other DNA sequences from this sample encode an identical CDR3 as well. The gene calls are TRBV9 and TRBJ1-2, with D perhaps matching TRBD1 (6 bases). The CDR3 runs 17 residues. Trimming pared 0 bases from V and 3 bases from J, leaving 18 bases between. CDR1 is SGDLS, CDR2 YYNGEE, per germline. In DNA form, the CDR3 reads TGTGCCAGCAGCGTAGGTTCAGGGGCTACGCGGGACTATGGCTACACCTTC. This gives the protein CASSVGSGATRDYGYTF.